This is a list of T cell receptor beta chains from one sample in a study of Graves' ophthalmopathy and Graves' hyperthyroidism. TCRdb reprocessed the multiplex PCR reads with MiXCR, giving one entry per CDR3 protein. The sample records roughly 1.1 million distinct CDR3 sequences, about 36% being singletons. Sequencing input: peripheral blood or thyroid tissue (not recorded which). These receptors all stem from an adult man with Graves' hyperthyroidism. Both conserved end residues are part of each CDR3. A D gene is named only where the DNA matches it firmly. Clone size is stated in some rows and not others, as once, few, many or a class when expanded.

>.|.|TRBJ1-1|14|TRBV19
CASGLFGPDTEAFF
TGTGCCAGTGGTTTATTCGGCCCCGACACTGAAGCTTTCTTT
>once|TRBD1|TRBJ2-5|16|TRBV15
CATSRATGTGGETQYF
TGTGCCACCAGCAGAGCCACCGGGACAGGGGGTGAGACCCAGTACTTC
>few|.|TRBJ1-5|16|TRBV10-3
CASSDTGTGGNQPQHF
TGTGCCAGCAGCGATACAGGTACCGGCGGGAATCAGCCCCAGCATTTT
>many|.|TRBJ2-5|11|TRBV20-1
CSASQGETQYF
TGCAGTGCTAGTCAGGGAGAGACCCAGTACTTC
>.|TRBD1|TRBJ1-1|15|TRBV10-3
CAISGTGGRNTEAFF
TGTGCCATCAGCGGGACAGGGGGTAGGAACACTGAAGCTTTCTTT
>few|TRBD1|TRBJ2-7|16|TRBV6-6
CASSYSGTGGSYEQYF
TGTGCCAGCAGTTACTCGGGCACAGGGGGTTCCTACGAGCAGTACTTC
>few|.|TRBJ1-1|14|TRBV3-1
CASSQALTAGEAFF
TGTGCCAGCAGCCAGGCACTAACCGCAGGGGAAGCTTTCTTT
>.|.|TRBJ2-7|12|TRBV7-6
CASSLGTSRRYF
TGTGCCAGCAGCCTGGGGACCTCACGCAGGTACTTC
>many|.|TRBJ2-5|14|TRBV6-5
CASRPPDGKETQYF
TGTGCCAGCAGGCCACCGGACGGCAAAGAGACCCAGTACTTC
>many|.|TRBJ2-7|13|TRBV19
CASSIVHGDEQYF
TGTGCCAGTAGTATAGTCCACGGGGACGAGCAGTACTTC
>few|TRBD1|TRBJ1-2|16|TRBV10-3
CAISTYRDRGQLGYTF
TGTGCCATCAGCACATACCGGGACAGGGGGCAGCTTGGCTACACCTTC
>many|.|TRBJ1-1|14|TRBV4-1
CASSPMSGPTEAFF
TGCGCCAGCAGCCCTATGTCGGGCCCCACTGAAGCTTTCTTT
>.|.|TRBJ1-3|13|TRBV29-1
CSVAVASRDTIYF
TGCAGCGTTGCGGTGGCCAGTAGAGACACCATATATTTT
>.|TRBD1|TRBJ1-5|17|TRBV19
CASRTTGTGGAYQPQHF
TGTGCCAGTAGAACAACCGGGACAGGGGGCGCATATCAGCCCCAGCATTTT
>few|.|TRBJ2-7|12|TRBV5-1
CASRGDSYEHYF
TGTGCCAGCAGGGGAGACAGCTACGAGCATTACTTC
>few|.|TRBJ2-2|15|TRBV5-5
CASSQDPLSTGELFF
TGTGCCAGCAGCCAGGACCCTCTTAGTACCGGGGAGCTGTTTTTT
>.|.|TRBJ1-3|16|TRBV7-3
CASSLRSRGSGNTIYF
TGTGCCAGCAGCTTAAGATCGAGGGGTTCTGGAAACACCATATATTTT
>many|TRBD2|TRBJ2-5|15|TRBV7-2
CASSGTSGSLETQYF
TGTGCCAGCAGCGGAACTAGCGGGAGTCTTGAGACCCAGTACTTC
>many|.|TRBJ1-5|15|TRBV9
CASSVGVGGNQPQHF
TGTGCCAGCAGCGTAGGTGTCGGTGGCAATCAGCCCCAGCATTTT
>.|TRBD2|TRBJ2-7|14|TRBV7-3
CASSLGGSSYEQHF
TGTGCCAGCAGCTTGGGCGGGAGTTCTTACGAGCAGCACTTC
>.|.|TRBJ1-5|14|TRBV20-1
CSATRDTRNQPQHF
TGCAGTGCTACTAGAGATACCCGCAATCAGCCCCAGCATTTT
>many|.|TRBJ2-2|11|TRBV9
CASSALGELFF
TGTGCCAGCAGCGCGCTAGGGGAGCTGTTTTTT
>few|.|TRBJ2-5|12|TRBV10-3
CASSSIRETQYF
TGTGCCAGCAGTTCAATCAGGGAGACCCAGTACTTC
>.|.|TRBJ1-1|15|TRBV15
CATSWRLEGGGGAFF
TGTGCCACCAGCTGGCGACTTGAGGGTGGCGGGGGAGCTTTCTTT
>many|.|TRBJ1-2|13|TRBV29-1
CSVETDTYYGYTF
TGCAGCGTTGAAACGGACACCTACTATGGCTACACCTTC
>.|.|TRBJ1-4|16|TRBV25-1
CASSWDPRATNEKLFF
TGTGCCAGCAGTTGGGACCCACGTGCAACTAATGAAAAACTGTTTTTT
>few|TRBD1|TRBJ1-4|16|TRBV12-3/TRBV12-4
CASSFLGRGRNEKLFF
TGTGCCAGCAGTTTTTTGGGCAGGGGGCGGAATGAAAAACTGTTTTTT
>many|TRBD2|TRBJ2-7|14|TRBV6-5
CASRKGAGGKEQYF
TGTGCCAGCAGGAAGGGAGCGGGAGGGAAGGAGCAGTACTTC
>.|.|TRBJ2-7|15|TRBV15
CATSRVRTAQYEQYF
TGTGCCACCAGCAGAGTCCGGACAGCCCAATACGAGCAGTACTTC
>.|.|TRBJ1-2|14|TRBV10-3
CASSPDDSNYGYTF
TGTGCCAGCTCCCCCGACGACTCTAACTATGGCTACACCTTC
>many|TRBD2|TRBJ2-7|14|TRBV7-9
CASSPTSGRGEQYF
TGTGCCAGCAGCCCGACTAGCGGGAGAGGGGAGCAGTACTTC
>few|.|TRBJ2-2|14|TRBV6-5
CASRRGVRTGELFF
TGTGCCAGCAGACGAGGGGTTCGTACCGGGGAGCTGTTTTTT
>.|.|TRBJ2-2|14|TRBV5-1
CASSSLHPFGELFF
TGCGCCAGCAGCTCCCTACATCCATTCGGGGAGCTGTTTTTT
>.|TRBD2|TRBJ2-7|14|TRBV7-9
CASSFQAGGGEQYF
TGTGCCAGCAGCTTTCAAGCGGGAGGGGGCGAGCAGTACTTC
>.|TRBD2|TRBJ2-7|16|TRBV2
CASSELAGAGSYEQYF
TGTGCCAGCAGTGAACTAGCGGGAGCTGGCTCCTACGAGCAGTACTTC
>.|.|TRBJ1-1|13|TRBV24-1
CATSALDNSEAFF
TGTGCCACCAGTGCCCTGGACAATTCAGAAGCTTTCTTT
>many|.|TRBJ1-5|15|TRBV19
CASRSLGVGNQPQHF
TGTGCCAGTAGATCTTTGGGGGTTGGCAATCAGCCCCAGCATTTT
>many|.|TRBJ1-3|15|TRBV2
CASQLTGLAGNTIYF
TGTGCCAGTCAACTTACAGGTTTAGCTGGAAACACCATATATTTT
>.|.|TRBJ2-5|14|TRBV5-1
CASSLRNSQETQYF
TGCGCCAGCAGCTTGAGGAACAGCCAAGAGACCCAGTACTTC
>few|TRBD2|TRBJ2-7|12|TRBV20-1
CSERSPGGEQYF
TGCAGTGAGAGGTCTCCGGGGGGAGAGCAGTACTTC
>many|.|TRBJ2-7|10|TRBV29-1
CSVQGGEQYF
TGCAGCGTTCAGGGGGGCGAGCAGTACTTC
>few|.|TRBJ2-2|14|TRBV5-1
CASSDYVGTGELFF
TGCGCCAGCAGCGACTACGTGGGCACCGGGGAGCTGTTTTTT
>many|.|TRBJ1-6|13|TRBV20-1
CSARPTEDSPLHF
TGCAGTGCTAGGCCTACAGAGGACTCACCCCTCCACTTT
>many|TRBD1|TRBJ2-7|15|TRBV7-8
CASSQTDRGNYEQYF
TGTGCCAGCAGCCAGACAGACAGGGGCAACTACGAGCAGTACTTC
>.|.|TRBJ2-6|14|TRBV20-1
CSASSPSGANVLTF
TGCAGTGCTAGCTCCCCCTCTGGGGCCAACGTCCTGACTTTC
>many|.|TRBJ1-1|15|TRBV29-1
CSVRDSNRLGTEAFF
TGCAGCGTCCGGGACTCCAATCGACTAGGCACTGAAGCTTTCTTT
>.|.|TRBJ1-5|15|TRBV10-2
CASSETGWVDQPQHF
TGCGCCAGCAGTGAGACAGGGTGGGTGGATCAGCCCCAGCATTTT
>few|.|TRBJ2-7|15|TRBV20-1
CSARIWRFASYEQYF
TGCAGTGCTAGAATTTGGCGGTTCGCCTCCTACGAGCAGTACTTC
>many|.|TRBJ1-1|14|TRBV4-2
CASSQDSLSLLAFF
TGTGCCAGCAGCCAAGATTCTCTATCTCTCCTAGCTTTCTTT
>many|TRBD1|TRBJ1-2|15|TRBV20-1
CSARAALWTGYGYTF
TGCAGTGCTAGAGCCGCCCTTTGGACAGGGTATGGCTACACCTTC
>.|.|TRBJ1-5|14|TRBV5-4
CASSLAGQNQPQHF
TGTGCCAGCAGCTTGGCCGGGCAGAATCAGCCCCAGCATTTT
>many|.|TRBJ1-5|16|TRBV2
CASSDWWSTDVQPQHF
TGTGCCAGCAGTGATTGGTGGTCTACGGACGTTCAGCCCCAGCATTTT
>few|TRBD2|TRBJ2-7|15|TRBV5-6
CASSLRLAGLYEQYF
TGTGCCAGCAGCCTCCGACTAGCGGGGCTCTACGAGCAGTACTTC
>few|TRBD2|TRBJ2-2|17|TRBV2
CASTLDGGGEWTGELFF
TGTGCCAGCACCCTCGACGGGGGGGGGGAATGGACCGGGGAGCTGTTTTTT
>many|.|TRBJ1-4|12|TRBV2
CASMGGDEKLFF
TGTGCCAGCATGGGGGGTGATGAAAAACTGTTTTTT
>few|.|TRBJ2-3|16|TRBV7-9
CASSLGQFPHTDTQYF
TGTGCCAGCAGCCTTGGACAGTTCCCCCACACAGATACGCAGTATTTT
>.|TRBD2|TRBJ2-2|16|TRBV5-6
CASSWVTSGITGELFF
TGTGCCAGCAGCTGGGTGACTAGCGGGATCACCGGGGAGCTGTTTTTT
>.|.|TRBJ1-3|14|TRBV14
CASSQAGPPDTIYF
TGTGCCAGCAGCCAGGCGGGGCCCCCCGACACCATATATTTT
>.|.|TRBJ2-2|15|TRBV5-1
CASSLRLTNTGELFF
TGCGCCAGCAGCTTGAGGCTCACGAACACCGGGGAGCTGTTTTTT
>few|.|TRBJ2-7|16|TRBV2
CASSERQEKSSYEQYF
TGTGCCAGCAGTGAAAGACAGGAAAAAAGCTCCTACGAGCAGTACTTC